This TCR beta chain is from a study of tumor and adjacent non-tumor tissue in lung cancer. The overall study: Each sample yielded millions of productive TCRbeta reads on average.

The CDR3 runs 13 residues. In germline, CDR1 is SQVTM, CDR2 ANQGSEA. Trimming cost V 4 bases and J 4 bases, with 10 bases left between them. Three rounds of nested PCR, following a modified ARM-PCR protocol, produced the TCRbeta library. TCRdb passed the multiplex PCR reads through MiXCR, listing each CDR3 protein once. The repertoire consists of around 120,000 distinct CDR3 sequences, with roughly 64% occurring once and the leading ten covering 9.5% to 15%. No cell sorting was done before RNA was extracted from the tissue. Study-wide results and caveats: Tumor tissue had significantly higher TCR diversity than normal lung. Top 100 clones took a larger repertoire share in normal lung.

This clonotype was seen ten or more times. Its matching antigen is unknown. This chain connects TRBV29-1 to TRBJ1-4; D gene unclear. The sequenced sample consisted of lung tumor tissue. This clonotype was obtained from a man younger than 40 with non-small cell lung cancer. For the CDR3, the DNA is TGCAGCGTTGCTCGCAGGCTTAATGAAAAACTGTTTTTT. Translation gives CSVARRLNEKLFF.